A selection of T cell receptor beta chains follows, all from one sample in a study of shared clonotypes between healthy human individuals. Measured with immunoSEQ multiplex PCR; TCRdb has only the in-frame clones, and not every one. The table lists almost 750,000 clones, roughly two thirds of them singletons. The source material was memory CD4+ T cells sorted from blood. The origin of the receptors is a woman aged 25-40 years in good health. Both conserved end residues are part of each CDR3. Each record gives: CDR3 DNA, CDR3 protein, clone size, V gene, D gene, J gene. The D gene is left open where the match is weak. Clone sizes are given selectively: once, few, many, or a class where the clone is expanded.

CDR3 DNA: TGTGCCAGCAGCGCGGATGCTTTTGGGACTGAAGCTTTCTTT; CDR3 protein: CASSADAFGTEAFF; clone size: .; V gene: TRBV9; D gene: .; J gene: TRBJ1-1
CDR3 DNA: TGTGCCAGCAACGTACTAGCGGGAGTTGGTTCGGGCTACGAGCAGTACTTC; CDR3 protein: CASNVLAGVGSGYEQYF; clone size: .; V gene: TRBV21-1; D gene: .; J gene: TRBJ2-7
CDR3 DNA: TGCGCCAGCAGCGGGGGGCGGGACACAGATACGCAGTATTTT; CDR3 protein: CASSGGRDTDTQYF; clone size: .; V gene: TRBV5-1; D gene: .; J gene: TRBJ2-3
CDR3 DNA: TGTGCCAGCAGTTTAAGTTACAATGAGCAGTTCTTC; CDR3 protein: CASSLSYNEQFF; clone size: .; V gene: TRBV28; D gene: .; J gene: TRBJ2-1
CDR3 DNA: TGTGCCAGCAGCCAAGATGGGACTAGCGGGTCCACAGATACGCAGTATTTT; CDR3 protein: CASSQDGTSGSTDTQYF; clone size: .; V gene: TRBV4-2; D gene: TRBD2; J gene: TRBJ2-3
CDR3 DNA: TGTGCCAGCAGCTTATGGGAGGGGTCGAACACTGAAGCTTTCTTT; CDR3 protein: CASSLWEGSNTEAFF; clone size: .; V gene: TRBV7-8; D gene: .; J gene: TRBJ1-1
CDR3 DNA: TGTGCCAGCTCACCCAGGGTGAAAGTTTCCGGGGAGCTGTTTTTT; CDR3 protein: CASSPRVKVSGELFF; clone size: .; V gene: TRBV18; D gene: .; J gene: TRBJ2-2
CDR3 DNA: TGTGCCAGCGGGGGACAGGGGACGACTAATGAAAAACTGTTTTTT; CDR3 protein: CASGGQGTTNEKLFF; clone size: .; V gene: TRBV28; D gene: TRBD1; J gene: TRBJ1-4
CDR3 DNA: TGCAGCGTGGATACAGGGGGAGGGACTGAAGCTTTCTTT; CDR3 protein: CSVDTGGGTEAFF; clone size: .; V gene: TRBV29-1; D gene: TRBD1; J gene: TRBJ1-1
CDR3 DNA: TGCAGCGTTGGCGGAACAGGCGAGGGGAGGAACACCGGGGAGCTGTTTTTT; CDR3 protein: CSVGGTGEGRNTGELFF; clone size: few; V gene: TRBV29-1; D gene: .; J gene: TRBJ2-2
CDR3 DNA: TGTGCCAGCAGCTCAAGGACGGTGGGAATGAACACTGAAGCTTTCTTT; CDR3 protein: CASSSRTVGMNTEAFF; clone size: .; V gene: TRBV7-8; D gene: .; J gene: TRBJ1-1
CDR3 DNA: TGTGCCAGCAGTGAATCTTCTGGCAGGGCTCAGCCCCAGCATTTT; CDR3 protein: CASSESSGRAQPQHF; clone size: few; V gene: TRBV6-1; D gene: .; J gene: TRBJ1-5
CDR3 DNA: TGCGCCAGCAGCCAAGTTTTCCAGGGGAGGTTGCAGCCCCAGCATTTT; CDR3 protein: CASSQVFQGRLQPQHF; clone size: once; V gene: TRBV4-1; D gene: .; J gene: TRBJ1-5
CDR3 DNA: TGTGCCAGCAGTCCTACCCCGACAGGGGCCCTGAGTTTT; CDR3 protein: CASSPTPTGALSF; clone size: .; V gene: TRBV6-5; D gene: TRBD1; J gene: TRBJ1-5
CDR3 DNA: TGTGCCAGCAGCTTATTTTCAGACACAGATACGCAGTATTTT; CDR3 protein: CASSLFSDTDTQYF; clone size: .; V gene: TRBV7-9; D gene: .; J gene: TRBJ2-3
CDR3 DNA: TGTGCCAGCAGTGATCGCGGGGTTTTGGCTTTCTTT; CDR3 protein: CASSDRGVLAFF; clone size: .; V gene: TRBV6-1; D gene: .; J gene: TRBJ1-1
CDR3 DNA: TGTGCCAGCAGCGTAGACGGGGGGAAGGAGACCCAGTACTTC; CDR3 protein: CASSVDGGKETQYF; clone size: .; V gene: TRBV9; D gene: TRBD2; J gene: TRBJ2-5
CDR3 DNA: TGTGCCAGCAGTTCGTGGGACGAGCAGTACTTC; CDR3 protein: CASSSWDEQYF; clone size: few; V gene: TRBV28; D gene: .; J gene: TRBJ2-7
CDR3 DNA: TGTGCCAGCTCGACAGCGGGAGCGATTTGGCTCTTC; CDR3 protein: CASSTAGAIWLF; clone size: .; V gene: TRBV6-5; D gene: TRBD2; J gene: TRBJ2-7
CDR3 DNA: TGTGCCAGCAGTTTAGAGGGGAAGCAGTATTTT; CDR3 protein: CASSLEGKQYF; clone size: .; V gene: TRBV28; D gene: .; J gene: TRBJ2-3
CDR3 DNA: TGTGCCACCAGCGCGCCGGGACTAGCGATGAACTACGAGCAGTACTTC; CDR3 protein: CATSAPGLAMNYEQYF; clone size: .; V gene: TRBV15; D gene: TRBD2; J gene: TRBJ2-7
CDR3 DNA: TGCGCCCCATTGGGCCGGGATGGTTTAGATACGCAGTATTTT; CDR3 protein: CAPLGRDGLDTQYF; clone size: many; V gene: TRBV10-1; D gene: .; J gene: TRBJ2-3
CDR3 DNA: TGTGCCAGTAGTATCTGGGGGGCGGGTGAGACCCAGTACTTC; CDR3 protein: CASSIWGAGETQYF; clone size: .; V gene: TRBV19; D gene: .; J gene: TRBJ2-5
CDR3 DNA: TGTGCCAGCACCAGGGTGGCGGGGGCCAGCTACGAGCAGTACTTC; CDR3 protein: CASTRVAGASYEQYF; clone size: .; V gene: TRBV28; D gene: .; J gene: TRBJ2-7
CDR3 DNA: TGTGCCAGCAGCGCTCCGAAGGGAGGGGGTCACACTGAAGCTTTCTTT; CDR3 protein: CASSAPKGGGHTEAFF; clone size: few; V gene: TRBV9; D gene: .; J gene: TRBJ1-1
CDR3 DNA: TGTGCCTGGAGTACGGGAGCTGGAAACACCATATATTTT; CDR3 protein: CAWSTGAGNTIYF; clone size: few; V gene: TRBV30; D gene: .; J gene: TRBJ1-3
CDR3 DNA: TGTGCCAGCAGCCCGTGGACTAGCTCTCGACCAGATACGCAGTATTTT; CDR3 protein: CASSPWTSSRPDTQYF; clone size: .; V gene: TRBV28; D gene: TRBD2; J gene: TRBJ2-3
CDR3 DNA: TGTGCCTGGAGTAGAGGTGGGGGCGCCTCCTACGAGCAGTACTTC; CDR3 protein: CAWSRGGGASYEQYF; clone size: .; V gene: TRBV30; D gene: .; J gene: TRBJ2-7
CDR3 DNA: TGTGCCAGCAGTATCGACAGGGGTGGATCCGGGGAGCTGTTTTTT; CDR3 protein: CASSIDRGGSGELFF; clone size: .; V gene: TRBV2; D gene: TRBD1; J gene: TRBJ2-2
CDR3 DNA: TGTGCCAGCAGCAAATGGGCCCAGAACACCGGGGAGCTGTTTTTT; CDR3 protein: CASSKWAQNTGELFF; clone size: .; V gene: TRBV21-1; D gene: .; J gene: TRBJ2-2
CDR3 DNA: TGTGCCAGTAGTACCCGAGCGGCAGCTACAGAGACCCAGTACTTC; CDR3 protein: CASSTRAAATETQYF; clone size: .; V gene: TRBV19; D gene: .; J gene: TRBJ2-5
CDR3 DNA: TGTGCCTGGAGCCAGGGGCCCGGGGAGAACTATGGCTACACCTTC; CDR3 protein: CAWSQGPGENYGYTF; clone size: .; V gene: TRBV30; D gene: .; J gene: TRBJ1-2
CDR3 DNA: TGTGCCAGCAGTGTGGGACAGGGGGCTGGGCAGCCCCAGCATTTT; CDR3 protein: CASSVGQGAGQPQHF; clone size: .; V gene: TRBV6-1; D gene: TRBD1; J gene: TRBJ1-5
CDR3 DNA: TGTGCCAGCTCACCGAACCGGGACAGGACTACTAACTATGGCTACACCTTC; CDR3 protein: CASSPNRDRTTNYGYTF; clone size: .; V gene: TRBV18; D gene: TRBD1; J gene: TRBJ1-2
CDR3 DNA: TGTGCCAGCAGTAGACAGGGGGCTACTGAAGCTTTCTTT; CDR3 protein: CASSRQGATEAFF; clone size: .; V gene: TRBV25-1; D gene: TRBD1; J gene: TRBJ1-1
CDR3 DNA: TGTGCCACCCGTGAGAGGATCGGGACTGGGGCCAACGTCCTGACTTTC; CDR3 protein: CATRERIGTGANVLTF; clone size: .; V gene: TRBV11-2; D gene: .; J gene: TRBJ2-6
CDR3 DNA: TGTGCCAGCAGCGCCGGGACAGGGTGGAATACGCAGTATTTT; CDR3 protein: CASSAGTGWNTQYF; clone size: .; V gene: TRBV9; D gene: TRBD1; J gene: TRBJ2-3
CDR3 DNA: TGTGCCAGCAGTGACGCGGGAGGGTATACGCAGTATTTT; CDR3 protein: CASSDAGGYTQYF; clone size: .; V gene: TRBV2; D gene: TRBD2; J gene: TRBJ2-3
CDR3 DNA: TGTGCCAGCAGACGACTAGCGGGAGGGCCGGGTGAGCAGTTCTTC; CDR3 protein: CASRRLAGGPGEQFF; clone size: .; V gene: TRBV6-5; D gene: TRBD2; J gene: TRBJ2-1
CDR3 DNA: TGTGCCAGCACAAAGGAGGGGGCGCGGACTGAAGCTTTCTTT; CDR3 protein: CASTKEGARTEAFF; clone size: .; V gene: TRBV6-1; D gene: TRBD1; J gene: TRBJ1-1
CDR3 DNA: TGCGCCAGCAGCTGGACGCAGGGGGGAAGGACTGAAGCTTTCTTT; CDR3 protein: CASSWTQGGRTEAFF; clone size: .; V gene: TRBV5-1; D gene: TRBD1; J gene: TRBJ1-1
CDR3 DNA: TGCAGTGCCGGGGGGGGGAACGAGCAGTACTTC; CDR3 protein: CSAGGGNEQYF; clone size: .; V gene: TRBV20-1; D gene: TRBD2; J gene: TRBJ2-7
CDR3 DNA: TGTGCCAGCAGCGTTAGCGGGGAAGCCTACAATGAGCAGTTCTTC; CDR3 protein: CASSVSGEAYNEQFF; clone size: .; V gene: TRBV11-2; D gene: TRBD2; J gene: TRBJ2-1
CDR3 DNA: TGCGCCAGCAGCTTGGGTAGCAGGGACTATGGCTACACCTTC; CDR3 protein: CASSLGSRDYGYTF; clone size: .; V gene: TRBV5-1; D gene: .; J gene: TRBJ1-2
CDR3 DNA: TGTGCCACCCATTTAGCCGGTTACAATGAGCAGTTCTTC; CDR3 protein: CATHLAGYNEQFF; clone size: once; V gene: TRBV11-2; D gene: .; J gene: TRBJ2-1
CDR3 DNA: TGTGCCAGCAGTGCTGACAGGGTCCAAGAGACCCAGTACTTC; CDR3 protein: CASSADRVQETQYF; clone size: .; V gene: TRBV25-1; D gene: TRBD1; J gene: TRBJ2-5
CDR3 DNA: TGCGCCAGCAGCCGGGGCGGCGGGGGAGAGGAAAAACTGTTTTTT; CDR3 protein: CASSRGGGGEEKLFF; clone size: .; V gene: TRBV10-1; D gene: .; J gene: TRBJ1-4
CDR3 DNA: TGTGCCAGCAGTCCGAGGGGGAGGGACGAGCAGTACTTC; CDR3 protein: CASSPRGRDEQYF; clone size: .; V gene: TRBV6-6; D gene: .; J gene: TRBJ2-7
CDR3 DNA: TGTGCCAGCAGCCTAGCGGGAGGGGGCACCTACAATGAGCAGTTCTTC; CDR3 protein: CASSLAGGGTYNEQFF; clone size: many; V gene: TRBV7-6; D gene: TRBD2; J gene: TRBJ2-1
CDR3 DNA: TGTGCCAGTAGTAGAAGAGCGGGAGGAAGCTACAATGAGCAGTTCTTC; CDR3 protein: CASSRRAGGSYNEQFF; clone size: .; V gene: TRBV19; D gene: TRBD2; J gene: TRBJ2-1
CDR3 DNA: TGCGCCAGCAGCCAACCAACGGAGAGCTCCTACAATGAGCAGTTCTTC; CDR3 protein: CASSQPTESSYNEQFF; clone size: .; V gene: TRBV4-1; D gene: .; J gene: TRBJ2-1
CDR3 DNA: TGTGCCAGCAGTAACCGGGACGGCTACGAGCAGTACTTC; CDR3 protein: CASSNRDGYEQYF; clone size: .; V gene: TRBV7-2; D gene: .; J gene: TRBJ2-7